This T cell receptor beta chain originates from a study of identical twins. Study-level points and caveats: The authors noted that invariant MAIT and iNKT cells could partly confound zero-insertion analyses.

There are a few counts of this clonotype. Its matching antigen is unknown. Unique molecular identifiers were present on the cDNA, which also gained a universal primer site by template switching. Using its own MiXCR run on the 5' RACE reads, TCRdb lists one record per CDR3 protein. The sample has 1,800,000 or so distinct CDR3 sequences; less than 35% are singletons. The V and J ends lost 3 bases and 0 bases respectively, with 9 bases between them. This CDR3 region has 15 residues. What was sequenced was cord blood. V is TRBV12-3 or TRBV12-4 and J is TRBJ2-1; D uncertain. This clonotype was sampled from a newborn girl in good health. DNA of the CDR3: TGTGCCAGCAGTTTTGAGCTCCTCTCCTACAATGAGCAGTTCTTC. Its translation is CASSFELLSYNEQFF.